The present entry profiles one T cell receptor (beta chain) with its context. The sample comes from a study of OX40 agonist ivuxolimab in advanced cancers. The CDR3 length is 14 residues. V shed 5 bases and J 8 bases; nucleotides not matched to a gene: 14. Germline-derived CDR1 and CDR2 are SQVTM and ANQGSEA. Measured with immunoSEQ multiplex PCR; TCRdb has only the in-frame clones, and not every one. The sample yields about 79,000 clones, around 90% seen once. The chain couples TRBV29-1 to TRBJ1-2, with 7 bases identical to TRBD1. The source of this sequence is an adult with an advanced solid tumor such as melanoma, head and neck, liver or kidney cancer. Sequencing used CD4+ or CD8+ T cells sorted from blood, obtained in a trial of the OX40 agonist ivuxolimab. The CDR3 region has the DNA TGCAGCGTTTCGGTACCGGGACAGTTGGGAGGCTACACCTTC. Translated: CSVSVPGQLGGYTF. The complete variable domain, with remaining parts taken from reference TRBV29-1 and TRBJ1-2, reads SAVISQKPSRDICQRGTSLTIQCQVDSQVTMMFWYRQQPGQSLTLIATANQGSEATYESGFVIDKFPISRPNLTFSTLTVSNMSPEDSSIYLCSVSVPGQLGGYTFGSGTRLTVV.